This is a list of T cell receptor beta chains from one sample in a study of regulatory T cells in long-lasting Graves disease. From the multiplex PCR reads, TCRdb called clonotypes with MiXCR, one entry per CDR3 protein. The sample has 400,000 to 500,000 distinct CDR3 sequences, around 15% seen once. The sample also formed part of further work on T cells in Graves' hyperthyroidism and ophthalmopathy.

Sample: peripheral blood mononuclear cells (PBMCs), taken at new diagnosis, from a patient treated with antithyroid drugs. The receptors stem from a woman aged 50 to 60 with Graves disease. CDR3s include the opening cysteine and the closing phenylalanine or tryptophan. Each record gives: D gene, V gene, clone size, J gene, CDR3 DNA, CDR3 protein. The D gene is left open where the match is weak. Clone size is given for some rows only: seen once, a few or many times, or a class if the clone is expanded.

D: TRBD1; V: TRBV9; size: .; J: TRBJ2-5; DNA: TGTGCCAGCAGCGTAGAAGCCGGGACAGGGATGGAGACCCAGTACTTC; CDR3: CASSVEAGTGMETQYF
D: .; V: TRBV27; size: .; J: TRBJ1-5; DNA: TGTGCCAGCAAGCCCGGGGCCCCGGGGTGGCCCCAGCATTTT; CDR3: CASKPGAPGWPQHF
D: .; V: TRBV20-1; size: many; J: TRBJ2-3; DNA: TGCAGTGCCCGCCAATTACAGGCTAGCACAGATACGCAGTATTTT; CDR3: CSARQLQASTDTQYF
D: TRBD2; V: TRBV20-1; size: .; J: TRBJ2-1; DNA: TGCAGTGCTAGAGACCCTGCGGGAGGAAGCTACAATGAGCAGTTCTTC; CDR3: CSARDPAGGSYNEQFF
D: .; V: TRBV6-2/TRBV6-3; size: few; J: TRBJ2-1; DNA: TGTGCCAGCAGTTACTCGAAGATACAGTACAATGAGCAGTTCTTC; CDR3: CASSYSKIQYNEQFF
D: .; V: TRBV10-3; size: .; J: TRBJ2-1; DNA: TGTGCCATCAGTGAGTCTAGGGGAAATGAGCAGTTCTTC; CDR3: CAISESRGNEQFF
D: .; V: TRBV18; size: many; J: TRBJ1-5; DNA: TGTGCCAGCTCACCGGGCTCTCAGCCCCAGCATTTT; CDR3: CASSPGSQPQHF
D: TRBD1; V: TRBV9; size: .; J: TRBJ2-7; DNA: TGTGCCAGCAGCGAGACAGGGCTCTCCTACGAGCAGTACTTC; CDR3: CASSETGLSYEQYF
D: .; V: TRBV20-1; size: few; J: TRBJ1-5; DNA: TGCAGTGCTAGTGTTGGGCAGTTAAATCAGCCCCAGCATTTT; CDR3: CSASVGQLNQPQHF
D: .; V: TRBV3-1; size: many; J: TRBJ1-2; DNA: TGTGCCAGCAGCCAGTTTCGGAGGCAGGAGGCTAACTATGGCTACACCTTC; CDR3: CASSQFRRQEANYGYTF
D: TRBD1; V: TRBV29-1; size: .; J: TRBJ1-2; DNA: TGCAGCGACCAAATCCCAGGGGGCGATGGCTACACCTTC; CDR3: CSDQIPGGDGYTF
D: .; V: TRBV12-3/TRBV12-4; size: once; J: TRBJ2-5; DNA: TGTGCCAGCAGTTTAGGGCTCGGGGAAGCAGAAACCCAGTACTTC; CDR3: CASSLGLGEAETQYF
D: .; V: TRBV11-2; size: many; J: TRBJ1-2; DNA: TGTGCCAGCAGCCCATACGAGGGGGCTAACTATGGCTACACCTTC; CDR3: CASSPYEGANYGYTF
D: .; V: TRBV11-1; size: few; J: TRBJ2-5; DNA: TGTGCCAGCAGTCCTCTGGGAGGCTACGCGGAGACCCAGTACTTC; CDR3: CASSPLGGYAETQYF
D: .; V: TRBV27; size: .; J: TRBJ2-7; DNA: TGTGCCAGCAGTTTAAGCTGGTTGAGCGGAACCTACGAGCAGTACTTC; CDR3: CASSLSWLSGTYEQYF
D: .; V: TRBV11-1; size: few; J: TRBJ2-5; DNA: TGTGCCAGCAGCAAAGGGCGGGAGACCCAGTACTTC; CDR3: CASSKGRETQYF
D: TRBD1; V: TRBV5-8; size: many; J: TRBJ2-7; DNA: TGTGCCAGCAGCTTGAACAGGGGTACCTACGAGCAGTACTTC; CDR3: CASSLNRGTYEQYF
D: .; V: TRBV28; size: .; J: TRBJ2-5; DNA: TGTGCCAGCAGTCCCCAGCGGAAGGAACGAGAGACCCAGTACTTC; CDR3: CASSPQRKERETQYF